These T cell receptor beta chains were read from a single sample in a study of Graves' ophthalmopathy and Graves' hyperthyroidism. MiXCR was run by TCRdb on the multiplex PCR reads, yielding one entry per CDR3 protein. The sample has some 1.1 million distinct CDR3 sequences; approximately 35% are singletons. The material sequenced was peripheral blood or thyroid tissue (not recorded which). The receptors here all came from an adult man with Graves' hyperthyroidism. The CDR3 runs from the conserved cysteine through the conserved F or W. A D gene is named only where the DNA matches it firmly. Expanded clones are given a class, and other clones once, few, many or no size at all.

- | TRBJ2-1 | - | TRBV2 | TGTGCCAGGCGGGCGGGAAGCTCCTACAATGAGCAGTTCTTC | CARRAGSSYNEQFF
- | TRBJ1-3 | - | TRBV7-8 | TGTGCCAGCAGCTTAAACCAGGGTCCTGGAAACACCATATATTTT | CASSLNQGPGNTIYF
- | TRBJ1-2 | - | TRBV5-1 | TGCGCCAGCAGCTTGGTACAGGATGGTGGCTACACCTTC | CASSLVQDGGYTF
- | TRBJ2-7 | - | TRBV19 | TGTGCCACCCAGCCAGCGGCGGCCCATTACGAGCAGTACTTC | CATQPAAAHYEQYF
- | TRBJ2-2 | - | TRBV11-2 | TGTGCCAGCAGCCCTAATCGAAAAGGGGAGCTGTTTTTT | CASSPNRKGELFF
- | TRBJ2-7 | - | TRBV6-5 | TGTGCCAGCAGTCCCATTAATCTGGTCTCTCACGAGCAGTACTTC | CASSPINLVSHEQYF
TRBD1 | TRBJ2-5 | - | TRBV20-1 | TGCAGTGCAGGGGACAGGGGAGAGACCCAGTACTTC | CSAGDRGETQYF
- | TRBJ2-5 | many | TRBV7-7 | TGTGCCAGCAGCCCCCGGAGAGGCCAGGGAAAAGAGACCCAGTACTTC | CASSPRRGQGKETQYF
- | TRBJ2-7 | many | TRBV19 | TGTGCCAGTAGGGTACAGGACGGCTCCTACGAGCAGTACTTC | CASRVQDGSYEQYF
- | TRBJ1-4 | - | TRBV5-5 | TGTGCCAGCGGCTGGGGCTTGTCCCGACCACTGTTTTTT | CASGWGLSRPLFF
- | TRBJ1-1 | few | TRBV5-6 | TGTGCCAGCAGCTTGGGGCGTGGGGATGCTGAAGCTTTCTTT | CASSLGRGDAEAFF
- | TRBJ2-3 | once | TRBV9 | TGTGCCAGCAGCTCAGGGACTAGCACAGATACGCAGTATTTT | CASSSGTSTDTQYF
- | TRBJ2-5 | - | TRBV10-1 | - | CANSFGPGGETQYF
- | TRBJ1-4 | many | TRBV7-2 | TGTGCCAGCAGCTTAGCGGGCCTACAGGGTGAAAAACTGTTTTTT | CASSLAGLQGEKLFF
TRBD1 | TRBJ1-6 | - | TRBV6-1 | TGTGCCAGCAGTTTGCGGGACAGCGTAAATTCACCCCTCCACTTT | CASSLRDSVNSPLHF
- | TRBJ2-6 | many | TRBV10-2 | TGCGCCACACGGGAACCTGGGGCCAACGTCCTGACTTTC | CATREPGANVLTF
- | TRBJ2-5 | many | TRBV4-2 | TGTGCCAGCAGCGTCCGCCTGGGGGTAGTTGAGACCCAGTACTTC | CASSVRLGVVETQYF
TRBD1 | TRBJ2-5 | - | TRBV28 | TGTGCCAGCAGGGACAGGGTATCGGAGACCCAGTACTTC | CASRDRVSETQYF
TRBD2 | TRBJ2-7 | many | TRBV12-3/TRBV12-4 | TGTGCCAGCAGCCCAGCCCGACTAGCGGACGAGCAGTACTTC | CASSPARLADEQYF
TRBD2 | TRBJ2-2 | many | TRBV7-8 | TGTGCCAGCAGCCCAATAGCGGGAAACACCGGGGAGCTGTTTTTT | CASSPIAGNTGELFF
- | TRBJ2-5 | few | TRBV5-1 | TGCGCCAGCAGCGTCCGGGACGGAGAGACCCAGTACTTC | CASSVRDGETQYF
- | TRBJ1-3 | many | TRBV10-3 | TGTGCCATCAATACCGGGACCAAGAGCTCTGGAAACACCATATATTTT | CAINTGTKSSGNTIYF
TRBD1 | TRBJ1-4 | once | TRBV15 | TGTGCCACCAGCAGAAACAGGGACAGGGTGATTTATGAAAAACTGTTTTTT | CATSRNRDRVIYEKLFF
- | TRBJ1-1 | many | TRBV10-2 | TGCGCCAGCAGTGGTGCAGAAAACACTGAAGCTTTCTTT | CASSGAENTEAFF
- | TRBJ2-6 | few | TRBV5-1 | TGCGCCAGCGTGAGCCACTCTGGGGCCAACGTCCTGACTTTC | CASVSHSGANVLTF
- | TRBJ1-4 | - | TRBV29-1 | TGCAGCGTTGATCGCGGTAATGAAAAACTGTTTTTT | CSVDRGNEKLFF
- | TRBJ2-5 | - | TRBV2 | TGTGCCAGCAGTGAATCAAGTGGGCCAACGTACCAAGAGACCCAGTACTTC | CASSESSGPTYQETQYF
- | TRBJ2-3 | - | TRBV10-2 | TGCGCCAGCAGTGAGGCGACAGGCACAGATACGCAGTATTTT | CASSEATGTDTQYF
- | TRBJ2-7 | - | TRBV7-2 | TGTGCCAGTGGTGAGTCGTCCTCCGGGTACGAGCAGTACTTC | CASGESSSGYEQYF
TRBD2 | TRBJ2-7 | - | TRBV10-2 | TGCGCCAGCAGTGAATGGACTAGCGGGATGAACCCTAACGAGCAGTACTTC | CASSEWTSGMNPNEQYF
- | TRBJ1-1 | - | TRBV6-2/TRBV6-3 | TGTGCCAGCAGTTATATTCACTGGGGGACTGAAGCTTTCTTT | CASSYIHWGTEAFF
- | TRBJ2-5 | few | TRBV28 | TGTGCCAGCCAAACCGCGGCGACGGGGTTGGAGACCCAGTACTTC | CASQTAATGLETQYF
TRBD2 | TRBJ2-5 | many | TRBV9 | TGTGCCAGCAGCGTAGGTGGGGGGGAAAAAGAGACCCAGTACTTC | CASSVGGGEKETQYF
- | TRBJ2-6 | - | TRBV19 | TGTGCCAGTAGTATGATTACCGGGGCCAACGTCCTGACTTTC | CASSMITGANVLTF
TRBD2 | TRBJ2-7 | - | TRBV4-3 | TGCGCCAGCAGCCAAGATGGCGGGAGTCTCTACGAGCAGTACTTC | CASSQDGGSLYEQYF
- | TRBJ2-2 | many | TRBV6-2/TRBV6-3 | TGTGCCAGCAGTTACACGGGATCCACCGGGGAGCTGTTTTTT | CASSYTGSTGELFF
- | TRBJ2-7 | - | TRBV5-1 | TGCGCCAGCAGCTTACGGGATGGAGAGACGTACTACTTC | CASSLRDGETYYF
- | TRBJ2-7 | many | TRBV11-2 | TGTGCCAGCAGCTTAGATCGCTCGTCGAGGGAGCAGTACTTC | CASSLDRSSREQYF
- | TRBJ1-1 | few | TRBV7-2 | TGTGCCAGCAGCTTCGACACACAGAACACTGAAGCTTTCTTT | CASSFDTQNTEAFF
- | TRBJ1-4 | - | TRBV12-3/TRBV12-4 | TGTGCCAGCAGTTCAGCGGATTCTAATGAAAAACTGTTTTTT | CASSSADSNEKLFF
- | TRBJ1-1 | many | TRBV4-2 | TGTGCCAGCAGCCACCCCGGGCAGGGCACTGAAGCTTTCTTT | CASSHPGQGTEAFF
TRBD1 | TRBJ1-6 | - | TRBV10-3 | TGTGCCATCAACCCTCAACGGACAGGTGATTCACCCCTCCACTTT | CAINPQRTGDSPLHF
- | TRBJ1-1 | many | TRBV7-9 | TGTGCCAGCAGCTTAGGCTGGGCTGAAGCTTTCTTT | CASSLGWAEAFF
TRBD1 | TRBJ1-6 | few | TRBV7-3 | TGTGCCAGCAGCCCAGGGGGAGTCACCATCAATTCACCCCTCCACTTT | CASSPGGVTINSPLHF
- | TRBJ1-1 | many | TRBV15 | TGTGCCACCAGCAGACAGGAGAACACTGAAGCTTTCTTT | CATSRQENTEAFF
TRBD1 | TRBJ1-2 | many | TRBV24-1 | TGTGCCACCAGTGATGCGGGACAGGGACTAAACTATGGCTACACCTTC | CATSDAGQGLNYGYTF
TRBD1 | TRBJ1-4 | few | TRBV3-1 | TGTGCCAGCAGCGGACAACAGGGGGCGTATGAAAAACTGTTTTTT | CASSGQQGAYEKLFF
TRBD1 | TRBJ2-5 | - | TRBV5-6 | TGTGCCAGCAGCGTATTAGGGACAGCCCAAGAGACCCAGTACTTC | CASSVLGTAQETQYF
- | TRBJ1-5 | - | TRBV20-1 | TGCAGTGCTGGCAGGGGTGGCAATCAGCCCCAGCATTTT | CSAGRGGNQPQHF
TRBD1 | TRBJ1-2 | - | TRBV14 | TGTGCCAGCAGCCAAGTTGGACAGGGGGTTGGCTACACCTTC | CASSQVGQGVGYTF
- | TRBJ1-1 | - | TRBV6-1 | TGTGCCAGCAGTGAGGTTGGGAACACTGAAGCTTCCTTT | CASSEVGNTEASF
- | TRBJ2-5 | many | TRBV9 | TGTGCCAGCAGCGTAGCTAGGTTGGGAGAGACCCAGTACTTC | CASSVARLGETQYF